One sample yielded the 26 T cell receptor gamma chains listed below, sequenced in a study of γδ T cells in repeated Plasmodium falciparum infection. TCRdb re-called the multiplex PCR reads via CATT. This table has some 30,000 gamma-chain clones, about 1.5% appearing once. Gammadelta T cells were flow-sorted from PBMC into Vgamma9/Vdelta2+ and Vdelta2-negative populations for bulk analysis. The sequenced sample was gamma-delta T cells from blood. The source is a pool of human donors (malaria-infected and uninfected, not separated).

The table lists this clone with a few counts. This DNA's translation and the protein TCRdb lists, from a much larger clone, do not match at residue 4, likely due to a read error; the protein shown is translated from the DNA. The CDR3 DNA reads as TGTGCCTTGCGGGAGGTGTCTTATTATAAGAAACTCTTT. Translated, it gives CALREVSYYKKLF. The chain joins TRGV9 to TRGJ1 or TRGJ2. In the absence of a J gene in TCRdb, the DNA was matched to germline to assign it here. Germline assignment: CDR1 GITISATS and CDR2 ISYDGTV (reference sequence). The CDR3 covers 13 residues.

Concerning this clone: This may stem from a read error, because a much larger clone lies one nucleotide away. The chain links TRGV4 to TRGJ1 or TRGJ2. The J gene, left out of TCRdb, was set here by checking the DNA against germline. The CDR3 has 11 residues. Germline lookup yields CDR1 EGSTGY and CDR2 YDSYTSSV. With 5 bases clipped from V and 12 bases from J, the junction kept 10 bases outside the gene matches. CDR3 amino acids: CATWGRDGKLF. The CDR3, as DNA: TGTGCCACCTGGGGGCGGGACGGGAAACTCTTT.

There are many counts of this clone. The protein recorded in TCRdb matches a much larger clone and deviates from this DNA's translation at residue 13, suggesting a read error; the protein here is obtained by translating the DNA. The J gene is TRGJ1 or TRGJ2, the V gene TRGV3. Here the J gene came from matching the DNA to germline, since TCRdb omits it. This CDR3 comprises 17 residues. Germline V CDR1 and CDR2: VTNTFY, YDVSTARD (reference sequence). The CDR3 DNA follows: TGTGCCACCTGGGACAGGCGACAGCCCGTGAATTATCATAAGAAACTCTTT. This gives the protein CATWDRRQPVNYHKKLF.

The V gene was identified as TRGV9, while no J gene was called. Germline CDR1 and CDR2: GITISATS and ISYDGTV (reference sequence). This CDR3 has 13 amino acids. This chain's CDR3 is CALWEPLFYYKLF. CDR3 nucleotides: TGTGCCTTGTGGGAGCCGCTCTTCTATTATAAACTCTTT.

Only a few counts were recorded for this clone. TCRdb assigns this DNA the protein of a much larger clone, which departs from its translation at residue 2; this likely reflects a read error, and the protein shown comes from translating the DNA. The chain links TRGV2 to TRGJ1 or TRGJ2. Germline values: CDR1 EGSNGY, CDR2 YDSYNSKV. This CDR3 has 13 residues. CDR3 region: CTTWDGHYYKKLF. The CDR3, as DNA: TGTACCACCTGGGACGGCCATTATTATAAGAAACTCTTT.

This clone was picked up many times. TCRdb has a much larger clone's protein, which differs at residue 7 from the translation of this DNA, likely because of a read error; what is shown is the protein translated from the DNA. This chain joins TRGV9 and TRGJ1 or TRGJ2. This CDR3 has 14 amino acids. Germline loops: CDR1 GITISATS, CDR2 ISYDGTV (reference sequence). Trimming at V came to 0 bases and at J to 3 bases, leaving 5 bases not matched to a gene. The CDR3 reads CALWEVPGYYKKLF. CDR3 sequence (DNA): TGTGCCTTGTGGGAGGTGCCCGGTTATTATAAGAAACTCTTT.

This clone was counted a few times. The protein TCRdb gives is from a much larger clone and does not agree with this DNA's translation at residue 3, likely a read error; the protein shown here comes from the DNA. DNA of the CDR3: TGTGCCTCCTGGGATGGACTAGAGTGGATGCACGATTCTTATTATAAGAAACTCTTT. Translating gives CASWDGLEWMHDSYYKKLF. J is TRGJ1 or TRGJ2 and V is TRGV4. This CDR3 is built from 19 residues. Germline loops: CDR1 EGSTGY, CDR2 YDSYTSSV.

The table lists this clone with a few counts. TCRdb assigns this DNA the protein of a much larger clone, which departs from its translation at residue 9; this likely reflects a read error, and the protein shown comes from translating the DNA. This sequence joins TRGV9 and TRGJP. TCRdb does not report a J gene; here it was assigned by matching the DNA to germline references. Germline V lookup: CDR1 GITISATS, CDR2 ISYDGTV (reference sequence). This CDR3 contains 13 residues. The CDR3 DNA follows: TGTGCGCAGGGAGAGTTGGGCAAAGAAATCAAGGTATTT. This translates into CAQGELGKEIKVF.

This clone has a count of ten or more. Given a far larger clone just one base away, this is likely a sequencing read error. The sample holds other DNA sequences that translate to the same CDR3. The V and J genes are TRGV9 and TRGJP. In the absence of a J gene in TCRdb, the DNA was matched to germline to assign it here. CDR1 and CDR2 (germline): GITISATS, ISYDGTV (reference sequence). This CDR3 has 16 amino acids. In nucleotides, the CDR3 is TGTGCCTTGTGGGATCAACAAGAGCTGGGCAAAAAAATCAAGGTATTT. Translation gives CALWDQQELGKKIKVF.

Regarding this clone: TCRdb pairs this DNA with a much larger clone's protein that differs at residue 8, likely a read error; the protein shown was translated from the DNA. The chain links TRGV4 to TRGJ1 or TRGJ2. No J gene was available from TCRdb, and it was assigned here by a germline match of the DNA. The CDR3 contains 14 residues. Germline CDR1 and CDR2: EGSTGY and YDSYTSSV. The ends lost 2 bases at V and 6 bases at J; junction bases unmatched: 10. Written as DNA, the CDR3 is TGTGCCACCTGGGATGCAGTTTACGGTTATAAGAAACTCTTT. It encodes CATWDAVYGYKKLF.

This clone showed up just a few times. The genes are TRGV4 and TRGJ1 or TRGJ2. This CDR3 has 14 amino acids. The ends lost 3 bases at V and 3 bases at J; junction bases unmatched: 8. Germline V CDR1 and CDR2: EGSTGY, YDSYTSSV. In DNA, the CDR3 is TGTGCCACCTGGGATCTAAGAAGTTATTATAAGAAACTCTTT. Its translation: CATWDLRSYYKKLF.

Points on this clone: A far more abundant clone sits one base away, making this likely a read error. This CDR3 is also generated by other DNA sequences in the sample. This sequence joins TRGV9 and TRGJP. The J gene comes from matching the DNA to germline here; TCRdb lacks it. This CDR3 comprises 17 residues. Germline V gene lookup returns CDR1 GITISATS and CDR2 ISYDGTV (reference sequence). CDR3 sequence: CALWEGAGELGKKIKVF. DNA for the CDR3: TGTGCCTTGTGGGAGGGCGCAGGGGAGTTAGGCAAAAAAATCAAGGTATTT.

This clone was seen many times. A clone one base away is much larger, so this may be a read error. The chain employs TRGV8 and TRGJP2. The J gene is not listed in TCRdb, so it was assigned here from a DNA match to germline. The CDR3 is made up of 16 amino acids. Looked up from germline, CDR1 is VENAVY and CDR2 is YDSYNSRV. CDR3 sequence reads: CATWPRRPSSDRIKTF. CDR3 in DNA: TGTGCCACCTGGCCCCGGAGGCCTAGTAGTGATCGGATCAAGACGTTT.

Note on this clone: The amino acid sequence in TCRdb belongs to a much larger clone and departs from this DNA's translation at residue 9, likely a sequencing read error; the sequence shown is translated from the DNA. V usage is TRGV9 and J usage is TRGJ1 or TRGJ2. TCRdb is silent on the J gene; assignment here came from matching the DNA to germline. Unmatched junction bases numbered 16, after V lost 5 bases and J lost 9 bases. CDR1 is GITISATS, CDR2 ISYDGTV, per germline (reference sequence). This CDR3 spans 14 amino acids. The CDR3 nucleotides are TGTGCCTTGTGGGTGACCTCCAAGAGCTTTAAGAAACTCTTT. It is translated as CALWVTSKSFKKLF.

As concerns this clone: TCRdb attributes to this sequence the protein of a much larger clone, which differs from the DNA translation at residue 4; a read error is likely, and the protein displayed is translated from the DNA. The chain combines TRGV3 with TRGJ1 or TRGJ2. TCRdb does not report a J gene; here it was assigned by matching the DNA to germline references. CDR1 is VTNTFY and CDR2 is YDVSTARD in the germline V gene (reference sequence). CDR3 length equals 12 residues. The chain's CDR3 is CATRDTYYKKLF. For the CDR3, the DNA is TGTGCCACCCGGGATACTTATTATAAGAAACTCTTT.

This clone was observed many times. TCRdb lists the protein of a much larger clone for this DNA, which differs at residue 13, so this is likely a read error; the protein given here is translated from the DNA itself. The chain recombines TRGV9 with TRGJP. Germline V gives CDR1 GITISATS, CDR2 ISYDGTV (reference sequence). The CDR3 runs 15 residues. DNA of the CDR3: TGTGCCTTGTGGGAGGATCGGTTGGGCAAAAAAATCGAGGTATTT. This sequence encodes CALWEDRLGKKIEVF.

Comments on this clone: TCRdb's listed protein matches a much larger clone and diverges from this DNA's translation at residue 9, likely through a read error; the protein shown comes from the DNA. Other DNA sequences in the same sample also yield this CDR3. The V gene is given as TRGV3, and no J gene call is available. The CDR3 loop spans 13 amino acids. CDR1 VTNTFY and CDR2 YDVSTARD come from the germline V gene (reference sequence). CDR3 in amino acids: CATWDRPMVRKLF. The CDR3 DNA sequence: TGCGCCACCTGGGACAGGCCGATGGTAAGAAAACTCTTT.

Regarding this clone: The amino acid sequence in TCRdb belongs to a much larger clone and departs from this DNA's translation at residue 3, likely a sequencing read error; the sequence shown is translated from the DNA. The V gene is TRGV8, the J gene TRGJ1 or TRGJ2. This CDR3 has 13 amino acids. Germline CDR1 VENAVY, CDR2 YDSYNSRV. The CDR3: CAPWASVYYKKLF. DNA of the CDR3: TGTGCCCCCTGGGCAAGTGTTTATTATAAGAAACTCTTT.

Many counts were recorded for this clone. It differs at one base from a far larger clone, so likely a read error. The same CDR3 is also encoded by other DNA sequences in this sample. This chain links TRGV9 with TRGJP. Germline loops: CDR1 GITISATS, CDR2 ISYDGTV (reference sequence). The CDR3 has 16 residues. The CDR3 loop reads CALWVPQELGKKIKVF. The CDR3 bases are TGTGCCTTGTGGGTACCGCAAGAGTTGGGCAAAAAGATCAAGGTATTT.

This clone was seen a handful of times. This likely reflects a read error, since a far larger clone is one base away. This sample includes further DNA sequences coding for the same CDR3. This chain connects TRGV9 to TRGJP. The J gene is absent in TCRdb and was assigned here via DNA matching to germline. Germline CDR1 is GITISATS and CDR2 is ISYDGTV (reference sequence). The CDR3 runs 17 residues. Here the CDR3 DNA reads TGCGCCTTGTGGGAGCTAAACGGAGAGTTGGGCAAAAAAATCAAGGTATTT. Its protein is CALWELNGELGKKIKVF.

Notes on this clone: This DNA's translation differs at residue 9 from TCRdb's protein, which comes from a much larger clone; a read error is likely, and the protein shown is translated from the DNA. The rearrangement links TRGV9 to TRGJ1 or TRGJ2. No J gene is reported in TCRdb; it was inferred here by comparing the DNA with germline. V lost 3 bases to trimming and J lost 8 bases; unmatched junction nucleotides: 10. The CDR3 is made up of 13 amino acids. Germline loops: CDR1 GITISATS, CDR2 ISYDGTV (reference sequence). The CDR3 nucleotides are TGTGCCTTGTGGGAGCCCATTAGTAATAAGAAACTCTTT. Protein product: CALWEPISNKKLF.

This clone appeared many times. TCRdb pairs this DNA with a much larger clone's protein that differs at residue 10, likely a read error; the protein shown was translated from the DNA. The chain is built from TRGV4 and TRGJP1. The CDR3 runs 13 residues. Germline V gene data show CDR1 as EGSTGY and CDR2 as YDSYTSSV. CDR3 bases: TGTGCCACCTGGGGTCATATTGGTTGGCTCAAGATATTT. It translates to CATWGHIGWLKIF.

The chain links TRGV3 to TRGJ1 or TRGJ2. TCRdb supplies no J gene; here it was assigned by aligning the nucleotide sequence to germline. The CDR3 has 11 residues. Germline lookup yields CDR1 VTNTFY and CDR2 YDVSTARD (reference sequence). CDR3 sequence reads: CAPGTGGKKLF. CDR3 bases: TGTGCACCTGGGACAGGAGGTAAGAAACTCTTT.

To note about this clone: TCRdb's entry gives the protein of a much larger clone, which mismatches this DNA's translation at residue 3, likely from a read error; the protein reported here is translated from the DNA. V gene TRGV8 combines with J gene TRGJ1 or TRGJ2. The J gene, absent from TCRdb, was called here by matching the DNA to germline. Germline lookup yields CDR1 VENAVY and CDR2 YDSYNSRV. The CDR3 spans 11 residues. CDR3 nucleotide sequence: TGTGCCGCCTGGGATAGGTCGCAGAAACTCTTT. Residues: CAAWDRSQKLF.

This clone was seen at least ten times. The chain uses TRGV4 and TRGJ1 or TRGJ2. Germline CDR1 is EGSTGY and CDR2 is YDSYTSSV. V lost 2 bases to trimming and J lost 2 bases; unmatched junction nucleotides: 12. There are 16 residues in the CDR3. CDR3 loop: CATWDDPRGDYYKKLF. The CDR3 DNA follows: TGTGCCACCTGGGATGATCCCCGTGGAGATTATTATAAGAAACTCTTT.

This clone was detected a few times. A read error likely explains why the TCRdb protein, taken from a much larger clone, differs from this DNA's translation at residue 13; the protein shown is translated from the DNA. V gene TRGV9 combines with J gene TRGJP. In the absence of a J gene in TCRdb, the DNA was matched to germline to assign it here. In germline, CDR1 is GITISATS, CDR2 ISYDGTV (reference sequence). The CDR3 length is 20 residues. The CDR3 here is CALWEVPTWEKESGKKIKVF. CDR3 coding DNA: TGTGCCTTGTGGGAGGTCCCAACCTGGGAGAAAGAGTCGGGCAAAAAAATCAAGGTATTT.